The 22 T cell receptor beta chains below come from one sample, sequenced in a study of blood T cells in healthy people across ages. The authors ran a second PCR of roughly 6 to 11 cycles using a sample-barcoded 5' primer and a J-beta primer mix. TCRdb independently ran MiXCR on the 5' RACE reads; one entry per CDR3 protein. The sample yields hundreds of thousands of distinct CDR3 sequences, 40% to 50% seen once. Sample: blood. The origin of the receptors is a man older than 75 in good health.

This clonotype was seen just once. The rearrangement joins TRBV2 to TRBJ2-7; 7 nucleotides agree with TRBD1. CDR3 length: 16 residues. Unmatched junction bases numbered 12, after V lost 6 bases and J lost 1 base. Germline V gene sequence: CDR1 SNHLY, CDR2 FYNNEI. The CDR3 region is CASSSLTGSSSYEQYF. In nucleotides, the CDR3 is TGTGCCAGCAGCTCCCTGACAGGGTCATCGTCCTACGAGCAGTACTTC.

This clonotype was counted ten times or more. The chain carries TRBV5-1 and TRBJ2-7, with TRBD1 matching 11 bases. Unmatched junction bases numbered 5, after V lost 6 bases and J lost 6 bases. Germline values: CDR1 SGHRS, CDR2 YFSETQ. The CDR3 has 13 amino acids. The DNA for the CDR3 is TGCGCCAGCAACCACGGGACAGGGGGCGAGCAGTACTTC. As protein: CASNHGTGGEQYF.

This clonotype was recorded a few times. This chain links TRBV20-1 with TRBJ2-3, with 8 positions matching TRBD2. Unmatched junction bases numbered 11, after V lost 6 bases and J lost 3 bases. Germline V gene sequence: CDR1 DFQATT, CDR2 SNEGSKA (reference sequence). CDR3 length equals 15 residues. The CDR3 coding sequence is TGCAGTGCCGTACTAGCGGATAGGAGAACAGATACGCAGTATTTT. The encoded protein is CSAVLADRRTDTQYF.

At least ten counts were recorded for this clonotype. The chain is built from TRBV18 and TRBJ2-6; D ambiguous. The CDR3 has 15 amino acids. Germline lookup yields CDR1 KGHSH and CDR2 LQKENI. Trimming left V 4 bases short and J 2 bases short, with 9 bases between. CDR3: CASSLTTTGANVLTF. CDR3 DNA sequence: TGTGCCAGCTCACTAACTACGACTGGGGCCAACGTCCTGACTTTC.

This chain connects TRBV6-1 to TRBJ2-1, with D possibly matching TRBD2 (7 bases). This CDR3 comprises 17 residues. V gave up 6 bases and J gave up 4 bases, with 22 bases separating them. Germline CDR1 is MNHNS and CDR2 is SASEGT. CDR3 sequence reads: CASRTGVRGGRYNEQFF. In DNA, the CDR3 is TGTGCCAGCAGGACGGGGGTTAGGGGGGGCAGGTACAATGAGCAGTTCTTC.

The V call is TRBV4-3, the J call TRBJ1-6; D is perhaps TRBD1 (5 bases). Germline V gene data show CDR1 as LGHNA and CDR2 as YSLEER. V was trimmed by 2 bases and J by 10 bases, leaving 15 bases between them. The CDR3 runs 15 residues. The CDR3 nucleotides are TGCGCCAGCAGCCAACGGGGCCTCTCTAGCTCACCCCTCCACTTT. This codes for CASSQRGLSSSPLHF.

This clonotype was recorded a few times. The V gene is TRBV5-1, the J gene TRBJ2-7; 7 nucleotides match TRBD2. The V and J ends lost 4 bases and 4 bases, in that order; junction bases with no gene match: 5. The CDR3 has 13 residues. Germline CDR1 is SGHRS and CDR2 is YFSETQ. The CDR3: CASSPGTKYEQYF. In DNA form, the CDR3 reads TGCGCCAGCAGCCCAGGGACTAAATACGAGCAGTACTTC. The whole variable domain, remainder taken from reference TRBV5-1 and TRBJ2-7, is KAGVTQTPRYLIKTRGQQVTLSCSPISGHRSVSWYQQTPGQGLQFLFEYFSETQRNKGNFPGRFSGRQFSNSRSEMNVSTLELGDSALYLCASSPGTKYEQYFGPGTRLTVT.

The chain has TRBV27 and TRBJ2-4, with unresolved D. Germline V lookup: CDR1 MNHEY, CDR2 SMNVEV (reference sequence). V was clipped by 2 bases and J by 7 bases, with 12 bases between them. The CDR3 runs 14 residues. CDR3 sequence (DNA): TGTGCCAGCAGTTTAGAAAGTGACGGGAACATTCAGTACTTC. Its translation is CASSLESDGNIQYF.

This clonotype came up many times. V usage is TRBV4-2 and J usage is TRBJ2-6; D remains unclear. Trimming pared 0 bases from V and 0 bases from J, leaving 6 bases between. Germline CDR1 reads LGHNA; CDR2 reads YNFKEQ. This CDR3 spans 16 amino acids. CDR3 nucleotide sequence: TGTGCCAGCAGCCAAGAGGGTTTCTCTGGGGCCAACGTCCTGACTTTC. It specifies CASSQEGFSGANVLTF.

The rearrangement uses TRBV6-6 and TRBJ1-1, with D perhaps TRBD1 (5 bases). In germline, CDR1 is MNHNY, CDR2 SVGAGI (reference sequence). This CDR3 contains 14 residues. The V gene lost 4 bases and the J gene lost 4 bases, with 13 bases spanning the gap. This CDR3 is CASSLLTGGTEAFF. The DNA for the CDR3 is TGTGCCAGCAGTTTACTCACGGGGGGCACTGAAGCTTTCTTT.

This chain uses TRBV3-1 with TRBJ2-3; D call uncertain. V shed 3 bases and J shed 5 bases, with 6 bases lying between them. This CDR3 comprises 12 residues. Germline assignment: CDR1 LGHDT and CDR2 YNNKEL (reference sequence). In DNA form, the CDR3 reads TGTGCCAGCAGCCACCGACAAGATACGCAGTATTTT. Amino acids: CASSHRQDTQYF.

This clonotype has a handful of counts. The J gene is TRBJ1-4, the V gene TRBV2; 8 nucleotides line up with TRBD1. The ends lost 4 bases at V and 7 bases at J; junction bases unmatched: 5. This CDR3 has 14 residues. Germline assignment: CDR1 SNHLY and CDR2 FYNNEI. In DNA form, the CDR3 reads TGTGCCAGCAGTGTGGACAGGGAGTCTGAAAAACTGTTTTTT. Translating it yields CASSVDRESEKLFF.

In its sample, this clonotype was seen a few times. The chain links TRBV6-2 or TRBV6-3 to TRBJ2-3, with D unresolved. This CDR3 is built from 10 residues. Germline V CDR1 and CDR2: MNHEY, SVGEGT. Trimming pared 6 bases from V and 6 bases from J, leaving 4 bases between. CDR3 DNA sequence: TGTGCCAGCAGGAGGGATACGCAGTATTTT. Protein product: CASRRDTQYF.

The CDR3 protein is CASSRTSGGVYNEQYF. Here the CDR3 DNA reads TGTGCCAGCAGCCGGACTAGCGGGGGGGTCTACAATGAGCAGTACTTC. The chain joins TRBV7-9 to TRBJ2-7, with 15 bases matching TRBD2. CDR3 length equals 16 residues. The germline CDR1 and CDR2 sequences are SEHNR and FQNEAQ (reference sequence). Germline trimming cut 5 bases from V and 7 bases from J; bases unmatched to any gene: 9.

Turning to this clonotype: Given a much more abundant clone one base away, this may be a read error. The chain combines TRBV7-2 with TRBJ2-1; 10 bases align to TRBD2. The CDR3 contains 16 residues. Germline V lookup: CDR1 SGHTA, CDR2 FQGNSA. The V segment lost 1 base and the J segment 5 bases; nucleotides outside the gene matches: 5. CDR3 sequence: CASSLVVTSGDNEQFF. In nucleotides, the CDR3 is TGTGCCAGCAGCTTAGTGGTTACTAGCGGGGACAATGAGCAGTTCTTC.

As regards this clonotype: A junction end diverges from the germline sequence, so it may reflect a read error. This chain connects TRBV6-6 to TRBJ2-7; 8 bases fit TRBD1. The CDR3 sequence is 15 residues long. The germline V gene encodes CDR1 MNHNY and CDR2 SVGAGI (reference sequence). CDR3 protein: CATSYSSQGASEQYF. CDR3 nucleotides: TGTGCCACCAGTTACTCGAGCCAGGGGGCTAGCGAGCAGTACTTC.

The table lists this clonotype with a few counts. V and J are TRBV4-2 and TRBJ2-4; D not resolved. Germline CDR1 is LGHNA and CDR2 is YNFKEQ. The CDR3 consists of 16 residues. V lost 0 bases and J 5 bases, leaving 14 bases between the germline ends. The CDR3 coding sequence is TGTGCCAGCAGCCAAGAATTGCTATTTCTGGAAAACATTCAGTACTTC. Encoded protein: CASSQELLFLENIQYF.

The chain has TRBV6-2 or TRBV6-3 and TRBJ2-7, with unresolved D. The length of the CDR3 is 15 residues. CDR1 and CDR2 from the germline V gene are MNHEY and SVGEGT. V was pared by 7 bases and J by 2 bases, with 18 bases between. The CDR3 region is CASTPRQGPTYEQYF. The CDR3, as DNA: TGTGCCAGCACCCCACGGCAAGGACCTACCTACGAGCAGTACTTC.

This clonotype has a handful of counts. The V gene is TRBV9, the J gene TRBJ2-7; 7 nucleotides agree with TRBD2. CDR3 length: 13 amino acids. Trimming cost V 0 bases and J 10 bases; bases outside gene matches: 7. Germline V gene lookup returns CDR1 SGDLS and CDR2 YYNGEE. Here the CDR3 DNA reads TGTGCCAGCAGCGTAGGATTAGCGGGTACCCAGTACTTC. The encoded protein is CASSVGLAGTQYF.

This chain uses TRBV27 with TRBJ1-2, with 7 nucleotides matching TRBD1. Germline assignment: CDR1 MNHEY and CDR2 SMNVEV (reference sequence). V dropped 6 bases and J dropped 0; count of bases not matched to a gene: 7. This CDR3 is 15 amino acids long. As DNA, the CDR3 is TGTGCCAGCAGGACACAGGGGTTAGCTAACTATGGCTACACCTTC. Its protein is CASRTQGLANYGYTF.

There are many counts of this clonotype. CDR3 residues: CASSFASRQSGQYF. The CDR3, as DNA: TGCGCCAGCAGCTTTGCGTCTCGACAGAGTGGACAGTACTTC. The chain uses TRBV5-1 and TRBJ2-7; D is possibly TRBD1 (5 bases). The CDR3 loop spans 14 amino acids. Germline CDR1 reads SGHRS; CDR2 reads YFSETQ. V shed 2 bases and J shed 10 bases, with 19 bases lying between them.

The table lists this clonotype with a few counts. The rearrangement joins TRBV6-5 to TRBJ2-7; D possibly corresponds to TRBD2 (6 bases). The CDR3 covers 13 residues. Germline V CDR1 and CDR2: MNHEY, SVGAGI. V shed 6 bases and J shed 0 bases, with 9 bases lying between them. The CDR3, as DNA: TGTGCCAGCAGAGACGGGAGCTCCTACGAGCAGTACTTC. Protein: CASRDGSSYEQYF.